The rows below give T cell receptor beta chains drawn from one sample of a study of identical twins. TCRdb redid the calling of the 5' RACE reads with MiXCR, one entry per CDR3 protein. The sample yields 500,000 to 550,000 distinct CDR3 sequences, about a fifth seen once. These same data were also listed under a study on yellow fever vaccine responses in identical twins.

The sequencing input was CD4+ T cells sorted from blood. The receptors come from a woman aged 18-29 years in good health. Both conserved end residues are part of each CDR3. D genes are given only for firm matches. For some rows the clone size is stated as once, few or many, or as a class when expanded; others skip it.

v_call	j_call	clone_size	d_call	cdr3_aa	cdr3_nt
TRBV12-3/TRBV12-4	TRBJ2-7	NA	NA	CASTVRTVVNEQYF	TGTGCCAGCACCGTGCGGACAGTTGTCAACGAGCAGTACTTC
TRBV11-2	TRBJ2-5	NA	NA	CASSSAGTEKETQYF	TGTGCCAGCAGCTCCGCGGGGACAGAAAAAGAGACCCAGTACTTC
TRBV12-3/TRBV12-4	TRBJ2-1	NA	TRBD2	CASSSRHLAGGNNEQFF	TGTGCCAGCAGTTCCAGACACCTAGCGGGAGGGAACAATGAGCAGTTCTTC
TRBV14	TRBJ2-2	NA	TRBD2	CASSVLSAGSNTGELFF	TGTGCCAGCAGCGTCCTGTCAGCGGGGTCGAACACCGGGGAGCTGTTTTTT
TRBV5-1	TRBJ1-1	few	NA	CASSLASELNTEAFF	TGCGCCAGCAGCTTGGCCTCCGAGTTGAACACTGAAGCTTTCTTT
TRBV24-1	TRBJ2-2	few	TRBD1	CATSKDRVTGELFF	TGTGCCACCAGTAAGGACAGGGTAACAGGGGAGCTGTTTTTT
TRBV20-1	TRBJ2-1	few	TRBD1	CSAPGQGHYNEQFF	TGCAGTGCCCCGGGACAGGGGCACTACAATGAGCAGTTCTTC
TRBV19	TRBJ1-5	few	TRBD1	CASNPGQVNQPQHF	TGTGCCAGTAACCCGGGACAGGTCAATCAGCCCCAGCATTTT
TRBV5-1	TRBJ2-5	NA	NA	CASSPPPGHQGETQYF	TGCGCCAGCAGCCCGCCTCCGGGACACCAGGGAGAGACCCAGTACTTC
TRBV20-1	TRBJ2-2	many	NA	CSAGQNTGELFF	TGCAGTGCGGGACAGAACACCGGGGAGCTGTTTTTT
TRBV3-1	TRBJ2-1	NA	TRBD2	CASSQDGTSGSINEQFF	TGTGCCAGCAGCCAAGACGGGACTAGCGGGAGTATAAATGAGCAGTTCTTC
TRBV20-1	TRBJ2-1	NA	TRBD2	CSASSFVGTSGGSLGNEQFF	TGCAGTGCTAGTAGCTTTGTAGGGACTAGCGGGGGCTCACTGGGCAATGAGCAGTTCTTC
TRBV7-2	TRBJ1-2	few	NA	CASSSDGLYGYTF	TGTGCCAGCAGCTCGGACGGACTCTATGGCTACACCTTC
TRBV29-1	TRBJ2-2	few	TRBD2	CSVTGLAGRTGELFF	TGCAGCGTTACCGGACTAGCGGGCCGCACCGGGGAGCTGTTTTTT
TRBV12-3/TRBV12-4	TRBJ1-6	few	NA	CASRSGSPLHF	TGTGCCAGCAGATCGGGGTCACCCCTCCACTTT
TRBV29-1	TRBJ2-3	NA	TRBD2	CSVCLGLAPTTDTQYF	TGCAGCGTATGCTTAGGACTAGCGCCCACCACAGATACGCAGTATTTT
TRBV5-1	TRBJ2-2	few	TRBD2	CASSWGLAGGSGELFF	TGCGCCAGCAGCTGGGGACTAGCGGGAGGTTCCGGGGAGCTGTTTTTT
TRBV5-1	TRBJ2-2	NA	NA	CASSPTSGLRGGELFF	TGCGCCAGCAGCCCTACTTCGGGACTTCGTGGCGGGGAGCTGTTTTTT
TRBV4-1	TRBJ2-7	few	NA	CASSHQDRTYEQYF	TGCGCCAGCAGCCACCAAGACAGGACCTACGAGCAGTACTTC
TRBV2	TRBJ2-2	NA	TRBD2	CATAWGTSGTGELFF	TGTGCCACCGCCTGGGGGACTAGCGGGACCGGGGAGCTGTTTTTT
TRBV20-1	TRBJ2-5	NA	NA	CSASWPGLDQETQYF	TGCAGTGCTAGTTGGCCAGGGTTAGACCAAGAGACCCAGTACTTC
TRBV20-1	TRBJ2-2	few	NA	CSARDAASVNTGELFF	TGCAGTGCTAGAGATGCGGCTAGCGTGAACACCGGGGAGCTGTTTTTT
TRBV7-9	TRBJ1-6	few	NA	CASSPGWGRISPLHF	TGTGCCAGCAGCCCTGGCTGGGGGCGGATTTCACCCCTCCACTTT
TRBV20-1	TRBJ2-3	few	TRBD2	CSASSSGGTDTQYF	TGCAGTGCTAGCTCTAGCGGGGGTACAGATACGCAGTATTTT
TRBV10-3	TRBJ2-7	NA	NA	CAISESPSALYEQYF	TGTGCCATCAGTGAGTCCCCTAGCGCCCTATACGAGCAGTACTTC
TRBV12-3/TRBV12-4	TRBJ2-5	few	NA	CASSLMGTQETQYF	TGTGCCAGCAGTTTAATGGGCACCCAAGAGACCCAGTACTTC
TRBV9	TRBJ2-1	NA	TRBD2	CASSVGGRSSNEQFF	TGTGCCAGCAGCGTTGGCGGGAGGTCCTCCAATGAGCAGTTCTTC
TRBV4-1	TRBJ1-1	NA	NA	CASSQRSAPDREAFF	TGCGCCAGCAGCCAAAGATCCGCGCCCGACCGGGAAGCTTTCTTT
TRBV12-5	TRBJ2-3	few	TRBD2	CASGLPPRLAGGPKVTDTQYF	TGTGCTAGTGGTTTGCCCCCTCGGCTAGCGGGAGGGCCAAAAGTCACAGATACGCAGTATTTT
TRBV9	TRBJ1-2	few	TRBD1	CASSIWDRGSVGYTF	TGTGCCAGCAGCATCTGGGACAGGGGGTCGGTTGGCTACACCTTC